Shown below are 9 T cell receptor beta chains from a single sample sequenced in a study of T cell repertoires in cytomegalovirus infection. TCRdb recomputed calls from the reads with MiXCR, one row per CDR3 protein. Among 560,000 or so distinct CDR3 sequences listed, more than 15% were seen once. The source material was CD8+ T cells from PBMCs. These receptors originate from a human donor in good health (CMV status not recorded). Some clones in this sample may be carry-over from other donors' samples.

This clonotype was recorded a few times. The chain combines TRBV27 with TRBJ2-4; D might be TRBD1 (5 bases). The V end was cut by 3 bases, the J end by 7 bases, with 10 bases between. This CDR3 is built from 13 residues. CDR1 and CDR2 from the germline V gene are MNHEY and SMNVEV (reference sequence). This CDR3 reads CASSFAGRNIQYF. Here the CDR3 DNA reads TGTGCCAGCAGTTTTGCAGGGCGGAACATTCAGTACTTC.

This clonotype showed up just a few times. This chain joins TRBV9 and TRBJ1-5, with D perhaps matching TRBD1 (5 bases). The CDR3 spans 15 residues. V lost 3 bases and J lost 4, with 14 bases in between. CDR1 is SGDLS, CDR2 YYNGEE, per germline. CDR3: CASSASGTGNQPQHF. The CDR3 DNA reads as TGTGCCAGCAGCGCTTCCGGGACGGGGAATCAGCCCCAGCATTTT. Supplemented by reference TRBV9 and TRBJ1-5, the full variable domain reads DSGVTQTPKHLITATGQRVTLRCSPRSGDLSVYWYQQSLDQGLQFLIQYYNGEERAKGNILERFSAQQFPDLHSELNLSSLELGDSALYFCASSASGTGNQPQHFGDGTRLSIL.

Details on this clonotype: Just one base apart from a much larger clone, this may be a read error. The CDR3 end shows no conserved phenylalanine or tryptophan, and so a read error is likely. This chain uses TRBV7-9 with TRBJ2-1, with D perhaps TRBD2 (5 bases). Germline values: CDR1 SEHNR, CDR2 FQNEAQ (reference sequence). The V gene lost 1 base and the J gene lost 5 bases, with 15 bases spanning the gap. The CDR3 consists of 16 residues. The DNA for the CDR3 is TGTGCCAGCAGCTTAGTTAGGGCTAGCAGAAACAATGAGCAGTTCTTA. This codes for CASSLVRASRNNEQFL.

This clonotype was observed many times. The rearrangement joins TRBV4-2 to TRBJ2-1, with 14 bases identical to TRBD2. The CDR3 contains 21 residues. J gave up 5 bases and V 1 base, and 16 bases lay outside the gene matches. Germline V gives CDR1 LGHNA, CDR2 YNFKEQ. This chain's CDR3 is CASSQGLPGLAGAGGHNEQFF. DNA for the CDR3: TGTGCCAGCAGCCAAGGTCTCCCGGGACTAGCGGGAGCCGGAGGCCACAATGAGCAGTTCTTC.

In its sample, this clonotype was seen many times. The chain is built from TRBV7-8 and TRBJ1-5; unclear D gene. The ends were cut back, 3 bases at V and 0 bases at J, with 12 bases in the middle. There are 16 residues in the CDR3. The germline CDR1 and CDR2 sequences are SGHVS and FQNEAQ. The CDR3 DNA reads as TGTGCCAGCAGCTTGGACCGGGTCCTTAGCAATCAGCCCCAGCATTTT. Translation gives CASSLDRVLSNQPQHF.

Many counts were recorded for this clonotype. The CDR3 DNA follows: TGTGCCAGCAGCCCCAATACCGGGACAGCTAACGAGCAGTACTTC. Translating it yields CASSPNTGTANEQYF. The J gene is TRBJ2-7, the V gene TRBV7-9; 7 nucleotides agree with TRBD1. This CDR3 contains 15 residues. CDR1 is SEHNR and CDR2 is FQNEAQ in the germline V gene (reference sequence). Trimming removed 5 bases from V and 5 bases from J; junction bases left unmatched: 12. Full variable domain (rest looked up from reference TRBV7-9 and TRBJ2-7): DTGVSQNPRHKITKRGQNVTFRCDPISEHNRLYWYRQTLGQGPEFLTYFQNEAQLEKSRLLSDRFSAERPKGSFSTLEIQRTEQGDSAMYLCASSPNTGTANEQYFGPGTRLTVT.

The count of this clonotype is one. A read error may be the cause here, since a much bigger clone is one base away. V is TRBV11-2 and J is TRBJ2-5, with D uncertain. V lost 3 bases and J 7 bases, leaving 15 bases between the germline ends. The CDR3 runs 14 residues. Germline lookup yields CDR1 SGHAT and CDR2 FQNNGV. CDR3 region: CASSFVQWKGTQYF. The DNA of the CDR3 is TGTGCCAGCAGCTTTGTACAGTGGAAAGGGACCCAGTACTTC.

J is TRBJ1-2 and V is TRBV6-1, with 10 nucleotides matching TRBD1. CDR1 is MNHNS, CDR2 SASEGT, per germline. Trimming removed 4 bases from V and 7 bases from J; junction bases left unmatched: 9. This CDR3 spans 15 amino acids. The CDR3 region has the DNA TGTGCCAGCAGTGGCCAAGACAGGGGGCGAAGTGGCTACACCTTC. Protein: CASSGQDRGRSGYTF.

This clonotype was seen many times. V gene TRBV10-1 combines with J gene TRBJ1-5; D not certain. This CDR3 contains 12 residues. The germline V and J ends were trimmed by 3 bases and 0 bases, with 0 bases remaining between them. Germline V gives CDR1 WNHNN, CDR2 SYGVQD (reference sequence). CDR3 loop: CASSDSNQPQHF. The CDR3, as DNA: TGCGCCAGCAGTGATAGCAATCAGCCCCAGCATTTT.